The clone carrying this T cell receptor (beta chain) occurred a few times. These data come from a study of T-cell memory formation after mild COVID-19. The 5'RACE method, run with constant-segment primers, produced TCR alpha and TCR beta cDNA libraries (carrying sample barcodes and UMIs). TCRdb reanalysed the 5' RACE reads using MiXCR and keeps one entry per CDR3 protein. The sample gives 400,000 to 500,000 distinct CDR3 sequences, around 20% of which show up once; more than 8% is in the top ten. This clonotype originated in an adult woman who had mild COVID-19 (a few samples of this study predate the infection). Cell type and time point are not known. The sample comprised PBMCs or a T cell subset sorted from them (not recorded which).

As DNA, the CDR3 is TGCGCCAGCACGCAGGGGTCATTCTTTGACCAAGAGACCCAGTACTTC. This sequence encodes CASTQGSFFDQETQYF. The chain couples TRBV5-1 to TRBJ2-5, with D possibly being TRBD1 (6 bases). The V gene lost 6 bases and the J gene lost 0 bases, with 18 bases spanning the gap. The CDR3 has 16 residues. From germline, CDR1 is SGHRS and CDR2 YFSETQ.